The T cell receptor (beta chain) described here comes from a study of PD-1 blockade in classical Hodgkin lymphoma. Every one of the patients relapsed after autologous stem cell transplantation (brentuximab vedotin exposure was variable). Profiled with immunoSEQ multiplex PCR; TCRdb holds only in-frame clones, not every one. Among more than 12,000 clones, about 86% were seen once, and the ten largest hold 4% to 5.5%. The CDR3 contains 15 residues. Germline lookup yields CDR1 SGHNT and CDR2 YYREEE (reference sequence). Trimming took 0 bases from V and 4 from J; bases not matched to a gene: 6. This specimen consisted of peripheral blood mononuclear cells (PBMCs), obtained at baseline. This clonotype was sampled from a human donor with classical Hodgkin lymphoma. The rearrangement uses TRBV5-4 and TRBJ2-5; 7 bases match TRBD2. The CDR3 reads CASSLASGGGETQYF. CDR3 nucleotides: TGTGCCAGCAGCTTGGCTAGCGGAGGAGGAGAGACCCAGTACTTC.